The 19 T cell receptor beta chains given below trace back to one sample, sequenced in a study of blood T cells in healthy people across ages. The use of a sample-barcoded 5' primer and a J-beta primer mix characterized a second PCR of about 7 to 12 cycles. Each CDR3 protein is one row after TCRdb ran MiXCR on the 5' RACE reads. This sample has around 800,000 distinct CDR3 sequences; around 68% occur once, and the top ten carry about 30%. Sequencing input: blood. The receptors come from a man aged 25 to 40 in good health.

This clonotype was observed once. The CDR3 nucleotides read TGTGCCAGCAGCCGCGGTCTGGGGCGAGAGGATCAGCCCCAGCATTTT. As protein: CASSRGLGREDQPQHF. V usage is TRBV5-5 and J usage is TRBJ1-5; TRBD1 is a possible D gene (5 bases). Germline-derived CDR1 and CDR2 are SGHKS and YYEKEE (reference sequence). V was pared by 4 bases and J by 5 bases, with 19 bases between. CDR3 size: 16 residues.

This clonotype was seen more than once but under ten times. The rearrangement joins TRBV7-9 to TRBJ2-4, with D hard to call. Between the trimmed V and J ends, which lost 5 bases and 0 bases, there was a span of 20 bases. The CDR3 consists of 18 residues. Germline V gene data show CDR1 as SEHNR and CDR2 as FQNEAQ (reference sequence). CDR3 nucleotide sequence: TGTGCCAGCAGCCCCCCCCCGTCCCCGGACGTAGCCAAAAACATTCAGTACTTC. Translation: CASSPPPSPDVAKNIQYF.

This clonotype has only one observation. The rearrangement links TRBV29-1 to TRBJ2-7; the D gene is possibly TRBD2 (6 bases). The length of the CDR3 is 13 residues. Between the trimmed V and J ends, which lost 4 bases and 6 bases, there was a span of 16 bases. Germline V lookup: CDR1 SQVTM, CDR2 ANQGSEA. The CDR3 is CSVGARDFREQYF. The CDR3 DNA reads as TGCAGCGTTGGCGCCAGGGACTTCCGCGAGCAGTACTTC.

The genes are TRBV27 and TRBJ2-3, with TRBD2 identical over 8 bases. The length of the CDR3 is 17 residues. Losses at the gene ends were 8 bases for V and 5 bases for J; bases not matched to a gene: 18. Germline CDR1 and CDR2: MNHEY and SMNVEV (reference sequence). The CDR3, as DNA: TGTGCCAGCGCTAACCGGGCGGGAGCGGGGGTTAAAGATACGCAGTATTTT. The encoded protein is CASANRAGAGVKDTQYF.

V gene TRBV7-2 combines with J gene TRBJ2-1, with TRBD2 matching 9 bases. With 2 bases clipped from V and 7 bases from J, the junction kept 9 bases outside the gene matches. Germline V gene lookup returns CDR1 SGHTA and CDR2 FQGNSA. The CDR3 runs 16 residues. The CDR3 region has the DNA TGTGCCAGCAGCTTAATCGGCGGGGGGGCTAGGAATGAGCAGTTCTTC. Protein product: CASSLIGGGARNEQFF.

The chain couples TRBV5-5 to TRBJ1-1, with a tentative D call TRBD1 (6 bases). V was pared by 5 bases and J by 6 bases, with 20 bases between. CDR1 is SGHKS, CDR2 YYEKEE, per germline (reference sequence). This CDR3 is built from 15 residues. The CDR3 sequence is CASSFLGQAGAEAFF. In DNA form, the CDR3 reads TGTGCCAGCAGTTTCCTAGGGCAAGCAGGGGCTGAAGCTTTCTTT.

This chain joins TRBV4-2 and TRBJ2-2; the D call may be TRBD1 or TRBD2 (5 bases each). Trimming took 1 base from V and 5 from J, leaving 14 bases between them. The V gene's germline CDR1 is LGHNA and CDR2 YNFKEQ. The CDR3 is 16 amino acids. This CDR3 reads CASSQAWQGRTGELFF. As DNA, the CDR3 is TGTGCCAGCAGCCAAGCGTGGCAGGGACGGACCGGGGAGCTGTTTTTT.

V and J are TRBV6-2 or TRBV6-3 and TRBJ2-4; 9 positions agree with TRBD2. Judging by the DNA end, TRBJ2-7 fits better; the J call may be wrong. The CDR3 has 14 amino acids. CDR1 and CDR2 (germline): MNHEY, SVGEGT. CDR3 loop: CASSSSGDTYEQYF. The DNA of the CDR3 is TGTGCCAGCAGTTCTAGCGGGGATACCTACGAGCAGTACTTC.

This clonotype appeared a few times. The chain is built from TRBV29-1 and TRBJ2-3; D assignment may be TRBD1 or TRBD2 (5 bases each). The CDR3 is made up of 15 amino acids. Trimming removed 6 bases from V and 2 bases from J, with 18 bases in between. Germline V lookup: CDR1 SQVTM, CDR2 ANQGSEA. CDR3 nucleotide sequence: TGCAGCGTCCCCTGGGACCAGGGTCCCACAGATACGCAGTATTTT. Its protein is CSVPWDQGPTDTQYF.

This sequence joins TRBV10-3 and TRBJ2-5; 7 bases agree with TRBD1. The J segment lost 5 bases and the V segment lost 3 bases, leaving 9 bases of the junction unmatched. Germline assignment: CDR1 ENHRY and CDR2 SYGVKD. This CDR3 comprises 15 residues. This chain's CDR3 is CAISDKKGARETQYF. The CDR3 DNA follows: TGTGCCATCAGTGATAAGAAGGGGGCGCGGGAGACCCAGTACTTC.

The chain recombines TRBV6-1 with TRBJ1-2, with a possible D match to TRBD1 (6 bases). Germline V lookup: CDR1 MNHNS, CDR2 SASEGT. The V and J ends lost 7 bases and 4 bases respectively, with 19 bases between them. The CDR3 is made up of 15 amino acids. This chain's CDR3 is CASTPARQDSYGYTF. The DNA of the CDR3 is TGTGCCAGCACCCCCGCCCGACAGGATTCCTATGGCTACACCTTC.

The chain has TRBV9 and TRBJ1-1; D not resolved. Germline V gene lookup returns CDR1 SGDLS and CDR2 YYNGEE. The length of the CDR3 is 15 residues. Trimming shortened V by 0 bases and J by 2 bases, and 11 bases separated the two germline ends. The CDR3 nucleotides are TGTGCCAGCAGCGTAGTCGGGCAGCCTAACACTGAAGCTTTCTTT. Its protein product is CASSVVGQPNTEAFF.

V and J are TRBV20-1 and TRBJ2-7, with 11 bases identical to TRBD1. The CDR3 consists of 15 residues. From germline, CDR1 is DFQATT and CDR2 SNEGSKA (reference sequence). The ends lost 3 bases at V and 3 bases at J; junction bases unmatched: 7. The CDR3 DNA is TGCAGTGCTAGTTCGGACAGGGGGCCCCTCTACGAGCAGTACTTC. Amino acid sequence: CSASSDRGPLYEQYF.

This clonotype was detected once. The V call is TRBV9, the J call TRBJ2-5; D gene unclear. The CDR3 sequence is 15 residues long. Germline CDR1 reads SGDLS; CDR2 reads YYNGEE. The V end was cut by 3 bases, the J end by 4 bases, with 16 bases between. The CDR3 coding sequence is TGTGCCAGCAGCGAAGGGTCTCTAACCGGAGAGACCCAGTACTTC. As protein: CASSEGSLTGETQYF.

The chain carries TRBV7-6 and TRBJ1-1, with D hard to call. Trimming took off 5 bases at V and 1 base at J, with 8 bases between the two ends. Germline assignment: CDR1 SGHVS and CDR2 FNYEAQ. The CDR3 runs 13 residues. The CDR3 spells CASSREPNTEAFF. The CDR3 nucleotides are TGTGCCAGCAGCCGCGAACCGAACACTGAAGCTTTCTTT.

CDR3 in DNA: TGTGCCAGCAGTTTCGAGCGGGCCAGCACAGATACGCAGTATTTT. This sequence encodes CASSFERASTDTQYF. This chain links TRBV12-3 or TRBV12-4 with TRBJ2-3; a weak D match, TRBD2 (6 bases). Between the trimmed V and J ends, which lost 3 bases and 0 bases, there was a span of 10 bases. This CDR3 has 15 residues.

In the case of this clonotype: At one of its ends the junction is not consistent with the germline gene, which may arise from a read error. The J gene is TRBJ2-4, the V gene TRBV9; tentatively, D is TRBD2 (5 bases). This CDR3 has 15 residues. Germline lookup yields CDR1 SGDLS and CDR2 YYNGEE. The DNA for the CDR3 is TGTGCCAGCAGCGTAGAGCCTACTAGTGTCTACGAGCAGTACTTT. Translation gives CASSVEPTSVYEQYF. Looking up the rest from reference TRBV9 and TRBJ2-4 gives the full variable domain: DSGVTQTPKHLITATGQRVTLRCSPRSGDLSVYWYQQSLDQGLQFLIQYYNGEERAKGNILERFSAQQFPDLHSELNLSSLELGDSALYFCASSVEPTSVYEQYFGAGTRLSVL.

This clonotype was counted only a few times. The CDR3: CASSQPARPGQGPEAFF. DNA of the CDR3: TGCGCCAGCAGCCAACCCGCTCGTCCGGGACAGGGGCCTGAAGCTTTCTTT. The chain joins TRBV4-1 to TRBJ1-1; 10 nucleotides line up with TRBD1. This CDR3 is built from 17 residues. The V and J ends lost 2 bases and 6 bases, in that order; junction bases with no gene match: 12. The germline V gene encodes CDR1 MGHRA and CDR2 YSYEKL.

The chain combines TRBV9 with TRBJ2-5, with 11 bases that match TRBD2. V shed 6 bases and J 2 bases; nucleotides not matched to a gene: 6. Germline assignment: CDR1 SGDLS and CDR2 YYNGEE. The CDR3 extends over 15 amino acids. This CDR3 is CASNPGLAEQETQYF. CDR3 sequence (DNA): TGTGCCAGCAACCCGGGACTAGCGGAGCAAGAGACCCAGTACTTC.